The entry that follows covers one TCR beta chain sequence. Antigen specificity is unknown. Germline-derived CDR1 and CDR2 are SGDLS and YYNGEE. The CDR3 spans 14 residues. J gave up 0 bases and V 5 bases, and 2 bases lay outside the gene matches. These data come from a study of cytomegalovirus exposure and HLA in healthy donors. Findings and limits, study-wide: Generally TCR sequences proved uncommon, though certain public TCRs appeared in numerous donors. Reportedly, diagnosis of cytomegalovirus status by the classifier showed high specificity and sensitivity. Cytomegalovirus association was assigned to under 200 TCR beta chains.

Sequencing was performed with immunoSEQ multiplex PCR; in TCRdb, only in-frame clones are kept and a portion is missing. The sample contains under 100,000 clones, 90% to 95% of which appear only once. V gene TRBV9 combines with J gene TRBJ2-1; 7 bases line up with TRBD1. Specimen: PBMCs. The sequence was collected from a woman between 18 and 30 years old in good health and CMV-seronegative. The CDR3 DNA reads as TGTGCCAGCAGTGGGACAGCCTCCTACAATGAGCAGTTCTTC. Translation gives CASSGTASYNEQFF.